This passage covers 15 T cell receptor beta chains from one sample sequenced in a study of blood T cell repertoires in COVID-19. This table comes from immunoSEQ multiplex PCR, and its TCRdb copy is limited to in-frame clones, with some not included. The data contain 240,000 or so clones, around 89% of them singletons. Specimen: peripheral blood. The source is a woman aged 40-49 years who had recovered from COVID-19.

The chain combines TRBV4-3 with TRBJ2-1; 13 bases are shared with TRBD2. The CDR3 totals 18 residues. Trimming removed 0 bases from V and 3 bases from J; junction bases left unmatched: 5. CDR1 and CDR2 (germline): LGHNA, YSLEER. The CDR3 reads CASSQERGLAGLYNEQFF. CDR3 in DNA: TGCGCCAGCAGCCAAGAGCGGGGACTAGCGGGACTCTACAATGAGCAGTTCTTC.

V is TRBV24-1 and J is TRBJ1-4; D perhaps matches TRBD1 (5 bases). V was shortened by 3 bases and J by 0 bases, with 13 bases between the two germline ends. Germline CDR1 KGHDR, CDR2 SFDVKD. This CDR3 is built from 17 residues. In nucleotides, the CDR3 is TGTGCCACCAGTGATCCCCGGGGGGACCCAACTAATGAAAAACTGTTTTTT. Protein: CATSDPRGDPTNEKLFF.

V and J are TRBV18 and TRBJ2-5; possible D gene TRBD2, 6 bases. The CDR3 spans 15 residues. V was trimmed by 2 bases and J by 2 bases, leaving 12 bases between them. Germline V CDR1 and CDR2: KGHSH, LQKENI. The CDR3 sequence: CASSPGAGQQETQYF. The DNA of the CDR3 is TGTGCCAGCTCACCAGGAGCGGGCCAACAAGAGACCCAGTACTTC.

V usage is TRBV11-2 and J usage is TRBJ1-2; 8 bases are shared with TRBD1. After removal of 4 bases from V and 2 bases from J, the junction contained 9 bases not matched to a gene. The CDR3 totals 16 residues. CDR1 is SGHAT and CDR2 is FQNNGV in the germline V gene. CDR3 sequence reads: CASSSSRQGRNYGYTF. The CDR3 DNA reads as TGTGCCAGCAGCTCTAGCAGACAGGGGCGGAACTATGGCTACACCTTC. Using reference TRBV11-2 and TRBJ1-2 for the parts outside the CDR3, the full variable domain is EAGVAQSPRYKIIEKRQSVAFWCNPISGHATLYWYQQILGQGPKLLIQFQNNGVVDDSQLPKDRFSAERLKGVDSTLKIQPAKLEDSAVYLCASSSSRQGRNYGYTFGSGTRLTVV.

The J gene is TRBJ2-7, the V gene TRBV18; weak D call: TRBD1 (6 bases). V was cut by 3 bases and J by 6 bases, with 18 bases left in between. The CDR3 totals 15 residues. Per germline, CDR1 KGHSH and CDR2 LQKENI. The CDR3 nucleotides read TGTGCCAGCTCACCCCGGAGGACAGTCCCCGGCGAGCAGTACTTC. Amino acid sequence: CASSPRRTVPGEQYF.

This clone has just a few counts. This chain links TRBV18 with TRBJ2-1; 9 nucleotides match TRBD2. Losses at the gene ends were 1 base for V and 1 base for J; bases not matched to a gene: 2. Germline loops: CDR1 KGHSH, CDR2 LQKENI. This CDR3 has 16 residues. The CDR3 spells CASSPRAGGSYNEQFF. The CDR3, as DNA: TGTGCCAGCTCACCACGGGCGGGAGGGTCCTACAATGAGCAGTTCTTC.

The chain carries TRBV7-8 and TRBJ2-1, with 10 bases aligning to TRBD2. Germline assignment: CDR1 SGHVS and CDR2 FQNEAQ. The CDR3 consists of 16 residues. Losses at the gene ends were 5 bases for V and 8 bases for J; bases not matched to a gene: 12. This chain's CDR3 is CASSRVSGRVGDEQFF. The CDR3 bases are TGTGCCAGCAGCCGAGTCAGCGGGAGGGTGGGGGATGAGCAGTTCTTC.

V usage is TRBV6-5 and J usage is TRBJ2-2, with D possibly TRBD1 on 6 matching bases. Germline CDR1 and CDR2: MNHEY and SVGAGI. Deletions cut 0 bases from V and 4 bases from J, with 9 bases between. This CDR3 is built from 15 residues. The CDR3 region has the DNA TGTGCCAGCAGTTACTCGGGGGCGAGCACCGGGGAGCTGTTTTTT. As protein: CASSYSGASTGELFF.

The chain uses TRBV28 and TRBJ1-5; 9 bases map to TRBD1. Trimming cost V 5 bases and J 4 bases; bases outside gene matches: 6. The CDR3 is made up of 15 amino acids. Germline CDR1 reads MDHEN; CDR2 reads SYDVKM. CDR3 loop: CASSPRDRVNQPQHF. The DNA of the CDR3 is TGTGCCAGCAGTCCCAGGGACAGGGTAAATCAGCCCCAGCATTTT.

This clone came up once. The chain has TRBV2 and TRBJ2-7, with TRBD1 matching 7 bases. Germline CDR1 and CDR2: SNHLY and FYNNEI. The V gene end was trimmed by 4 bases and the J gene end by 3 bases; junction bases not matched to a gene: 0. This CDR3 spans 12 amino acids. The CDR3 reads CASSGDSYEQYV. In DNA, the CDR3 is TGTGCCAGCAGTGGGGACAGCTACGAGCAGTACGTC.

This chain uses TRBV5-6 with TRBJ1-4, with unresolved D. In germline, CDR1 is SGHDT, CDR2 YYEEEE. The CDR3 has 14 amino acids. Between the trimmed V and J ends, which lost 0 bases and 5 bases, there was a span of 8 bases. CDR3 protein: CASSLVPQNEKLFF. CDR3 sequence (DNA): TGTGCCAGCAGCTTGGTTCCCCAGAATGAAAAACTGTTTTTT.

This chain uses TRBV5-1 with TRBJ2-7; D possibly corresponds to TRBD1 (5 bases). The CDR3 has 14 residues. CDR1 is SGHRS, CDR2 YFSETQ, per germline. V gave up 4 bases and J gave up 6 bases, with 17 bases separating them. The CDR3 DNA is TGCGCCAGCAGCCCGGACCGGTCTAGGGGCGAGCAGTACTTC. Translated: CASSPDRSRGEQYF.

The rearrangement links TRBV10-3 to TRBJ2-1; 11 positions agree with TRBD2. With 6 bases clipped from V and 14 bases from J, the junction kept 15 bases outside the gene matches. CDR1 and CDR2 from the germline V gene are ENHRY and SYGVKD. The CDR3 has 15 amino acids. In DNA form, the CDR3 reads TGTGCCATCAGCCAACCGGGACTAGCGGTTGGAGAGGAGTTCTTC. It codes for CAISQPGLAVGEEFF.

The chain is built from TRBV6-1 and TRBJ1-4; possibly TRBD1 for D (6 bases). The V end lost 0 bases, the J end lost 0 bases, and 14 bases lay between the germline ends. The CDR3 is 18 residues long. Germline lookup yields CDR1 MNHNS and CDR2 SASEGT. The CDR3 nucleotides read TGTGCCAGCAGTGAAGCGGTTACTTCAGGGGCAACTAATGAAAAACTGTTTTTT. Its translation: CASSEAVTSGATNEKLFF.

The chain is built from TRBV30 and TRBJ1-2; D uncertain. This CDR3 has 11 amino acids. Looked up from germline, CDR1 is GTSNPN and CDR2 is SVGIG (reference sequence). V was trimmed by 4 bases and J by 4 bases, leaving 7 bases between them. For the CDR3, the DNA is TGTGCCTGGACCAGGTTCTATGGCTACACCTTC. Amino acids: CAWTRFYGYTF.